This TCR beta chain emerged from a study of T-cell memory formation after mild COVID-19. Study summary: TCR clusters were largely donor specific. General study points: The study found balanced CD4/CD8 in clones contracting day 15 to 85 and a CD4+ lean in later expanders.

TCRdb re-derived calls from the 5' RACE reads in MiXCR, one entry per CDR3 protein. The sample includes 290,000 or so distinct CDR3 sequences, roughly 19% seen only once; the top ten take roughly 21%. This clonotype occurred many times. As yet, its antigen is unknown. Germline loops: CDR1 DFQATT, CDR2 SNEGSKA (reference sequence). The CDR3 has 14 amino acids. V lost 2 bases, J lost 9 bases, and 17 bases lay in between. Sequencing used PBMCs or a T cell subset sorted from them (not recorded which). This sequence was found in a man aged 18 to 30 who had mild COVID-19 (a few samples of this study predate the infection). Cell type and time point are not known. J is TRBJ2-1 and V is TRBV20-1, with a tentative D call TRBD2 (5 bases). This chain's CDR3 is CSARTGISSGEQFF. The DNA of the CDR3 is TGCAGTGCTAGAACCGGGATATCCTCGGGTGAGCAGTTCTTC.